This T cell receptor beta chain was found in a study of identical twins. The study, taken as a whole, reports: Among beta out-of-frame sequences, excess sharing between twins appeared weaker. Carriage of fewer insertions was seen in abundant cord blood beta clonotypes, whereas memory repertoires showed none. Diverse VJ usage suggested most zero-insertion clonotypes were not invariant T cells.

Addition of a universal primer site occurred through template switching, and cDNA carried unique molecular identifiers. In TCRdb, the 5' RACE reads were re-called with MiXCR into one record per CDR3 protein. The sample has about 240,000 distinct CDR3 sequences, 7% to 8.5% seen once. This clonotype occurred a few times. Its specificity is not known. Germline-derived CDR1 and CDR2 are MNHEY and SMNVEV (reference sequence). Trimming removed 5 bases at V and 4 bases at J, with 15 bases between. The length of the CDR3 is 14 residues. These records were also assigned to another study, of yellow fever vaccine responses in identical twins.

The receptor was derived from a woman aged 18-35 years in good health. The sequencing input was CD8+ T cells sorted from blood. The chain is built from TRBV27 and TRBJ2-7; unclear D gene. This chain's CDR3 is CASSLASRWYEQYF. CDR3 nucleotide sequence: TGTGCCAGCAGTCTCGCGTCTAGATGGTACGAGCAGTACTTC.